Reported below is one T cell receptor beta chain. No antigen is known for it. One junction end disagrees with the germline gene, perhaps due to a read error. The data stem from a study of T cells after yellow fever vaccination. Study observations and caveats: The secondary response peaked faster, at day 5 versus 15, but was weaker. Researchers cautioned that FACS-sorted repertoires could harbor abundant clonotypes contaminating from the bulk population. Shared CD4/CD8 clonotypes were a small share, likely from convergent recombination. The study re-detected most primary-vaccination clones after the booster (about 95% CD4, roughly 85% CD8).

Germline V CDR1 and CDR2: SGHDT, YYEEEE. The CDR3 runs 15 residues. TCRdb passed the 5' RACE reads through MiXCR, listing each CDR3 protein once. The data contain 600,000 to 750,000 distinct CDR3 sequences, around an eighth of them singletons. The gene calls are TRBV5-6 and TRBJ2-3; D is possibly TRBD2 (6 bases). The source is a man under 40 who received the YFV17D yellow fever vaccine. The input for sequencing was PBMCs, taken on the day of the yellow fever booster vaccination. Written as DNA, the CDR3 is TGTGCCAGCAGCGCGGGACGGACTATCACAAATACGCAGTATTTT. Protein: CASSAGRTITNTQYF. Based on the CDR3 plus reference TRBV5-6 and TRBJ2-3, the full variable domain is DAGVTQSPTHLIKTRGQQVTLRCSPKSGHDTVSWYQQALGQGPQFIFQYYEEEERQRGNFPDRFSGHQFPNYSSELNVNALLLGDSALYLCASSAGRTITNTQYFGPGTRLTVL.